This entry describes one T cell receptor beta chain. The CDR3 has 16 amino acids. Germline-derived CDR1 and CDR2 are SGHTA and FQGNSA. V was cut by 5 bases and J by 5 bases, with 21 bases left in between. This sample is part of a study of blood T cell repertoires in COVID-19. Study-level information: Researchers got acute and convalescent COVID-19 samples from the United States, Italy and Spain.

The table came from immunoSEQ multiplex PCR; TCRdb's copy has only in-frame clones and leaves some out. The repertoire consists of about 75,000 clones, with 75% to 85% occurring once and the leading ten covering about 5%. Input material: peripheral blood. The gene calls are TRBV7-2 and TRBJ1-2; D possibly corresponds to TRBD1 (6 bases). The clonotype comes from a woman at least 80 years old with active or convalescent COVID-19. In DNA, the CDR3 is TGTGCCAGCAGCAACCGGGCCACCCCAGGGGCTTATGGCTACACCTTC. Its translation: CASSNRATPGAYGYTF.